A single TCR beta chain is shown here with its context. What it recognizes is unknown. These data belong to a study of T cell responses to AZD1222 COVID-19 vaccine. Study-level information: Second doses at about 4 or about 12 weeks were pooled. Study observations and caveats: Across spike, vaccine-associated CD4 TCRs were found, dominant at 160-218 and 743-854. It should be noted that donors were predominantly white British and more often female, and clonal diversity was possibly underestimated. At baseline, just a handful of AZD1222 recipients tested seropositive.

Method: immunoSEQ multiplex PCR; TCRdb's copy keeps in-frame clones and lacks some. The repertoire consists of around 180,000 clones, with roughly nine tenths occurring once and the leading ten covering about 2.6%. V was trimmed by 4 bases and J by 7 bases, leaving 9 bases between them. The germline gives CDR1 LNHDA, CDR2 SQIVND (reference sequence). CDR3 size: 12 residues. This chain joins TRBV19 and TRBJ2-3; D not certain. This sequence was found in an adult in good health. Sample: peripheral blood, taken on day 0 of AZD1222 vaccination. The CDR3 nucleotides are TGTGCCAGTAGTACCTTCCAGAATACGCAGTATTTT. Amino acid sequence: CASSTFQNTQYF.